The T cell receptor beta chain described here comes from a study of blood T cell repertoires in COVID-19. In the case of this clone: Other DNA sequences in this sample translate to the same CDR3.

Trimming cost V 2 bases and J 5 bases; bases outside gene matches: 0. Germline CDR1 SGHTS, CDR2 YDEGEE. The CDR3 is made up of 13 amino acids. Per the authors' pipeline: It was from reference gene primer amplification that nucleated cell counts were estimated. Sequencing used immunoSEQ multiplex PCR; TCRdb keeps in-frame clones, though not all of them. Clone size and the V and J calls come from that table; the DNA yielded D and trimming. The sample lists about 200,000 clones; approximately 87% were seen once. Sequenced sample: peripheral blood. The TCR comes from a woman aged 65 to 85 with acute or convalescent COVID-19. The rearrangement links TRBV5-8 to TRBJ2-2; 7 bases match TRBD2. Here the CDR3 reads CASSLAGTGELFF. The CDR3 DNA reads TGTGCCAGCAGCTTAGCGGGGACCGGGGAGCTGTTTTTT.